Each of the 23 T cell receptor beta chains below was sequenced from the same sample in a study of blood T cell repertoires in COVID-19. The protocol was immunoSEQ multiplex PCR, while the TCRdb copy is restricted to in-frame clones and leaves out a portion. Of over 45,000 clones detected, around 86% appear once; the ten largest clones hold 6.5% to 8%. Sequenced material: peripheral blood. Every receptor here comes from a man aged 45-60 years with active COVID-19.

The J gene is TRBJ1-2, the V gene TRBV30; no definite D call. V was cut by 0 bases and J by 0 bases, with 5 bases left in between. CDR1 is GTSNPN, CDR2 SVGIG, per germline (reference sequence). This CDR3 comprises 13 residues. The CDR3: CAWSVGANYGYTF. The CDR3 DNA reads as TGTGCCTGGAGTGTAGGAGCTAACTATGGCTACACCTTC. The full variable domain, rest sourced from reference TRBV30 and TRBJ1-2, is SQTIHQWPATLVQPVGSPLSLECTVEGTSNPNLYWYRQAAGRGLQLLFYSVGIGQISSEVPQNLSASRPQDRQFILSSKKLLLSDSGFYLCAWSVGANYGYTFGSGTRLTVV.

The rearrangement uses TRBV23-1 and TRBJ2-7; 7 positions agree with TRBD1. TRBV23-1 is an ORF, and what it does is uncertain. CDR3 length: 17 amino acids. Trimming at V came to 4 bases and at J to 2 bases, leaving 14 bases not matched to a gene. CDR3 in DNA: TGCGCCAGCAGTCCCACCCAGCACAGACAGGGCCCCTACGAGCAGTACTTC. It is translated as CASSPTQHRQGPYEQYF.

The J gene is TRBJ1-2, the V gene TRBV19; the D is unclear. Trimming shortened V by 5 bases and J by 0 bases, and 13 bases separated the two germline ends. The V gene's germline CDR1 is LNHDA and CDR2 SQIVND (reference sequence). The CDR3 totals 15 residues. The CDR3 DNA is TGTGCCAGTAGTCTCAGGCAAGGTTCTAACTATGGCTACACCTTC. It specifies CASSLRQGSNYGYTF.

This clone was seen once. The J gene is TRBJ2-6, the V gene TRBV27, with D perhaps TRBD1 (5 bases). Trimming removed 4 bases at V and 3 bases at J, with 10 bases between. This CDR3 contains 15 residues. The V gene's germline CDR1 is MNHEY and CDR2 SMNVEV (reference sequence). The CDR3 DNA sequence: TGTGCCAGCAGTTCGACAGTGAGTGGGGCCAACGTCCTGACTTTC. Translation gives CASSSTVSGANVLTF. Full variable domain (missing parts from reference TRBV27 and TRBJ2-6): EAQVTQNPRYLITVTGKKLTVTCSQNMNHEYMSWYRQDPGLGLRQIYYSMNVEVTDKGDVPEGYKVSRKEKRNFPLILESPSPNQTSLYFCASSSTVSGANVLTFGAGSRLTVL.

The CDR3 region is CASSRTSGDTQYF. For the CDR3, the DNA is TGTGCCAGCAGTCGGACTAGCGGGGATACGCAGTATTTT. V usage is TRBV6-5 and J usage is TRBJ2-3, with TRBD2 matching over 11 bases. Per the germline V gene, CDR1 is MNHEY and CDR2 is SVGAGI. The CDR3 is 13 residues long. Trimming at V came to 5 bases and at J to 6 bases, leaving 1 base not matched to a gene.

V and J are TRBV4-1 and TRBJ2-3; the D gene is possibly TRBD2 (6 bases). The germline V gene has CDR1 MGHRA and CDR2 YSYEKL. V was clipped by 6 bases and J by 1 base, with 14 bases between them. The CDR3 is made up of 15 amino acids. This CDR3 is CASRSEGLGTDTQYF. The CDR3 nucleotides are TGCGCCAGCAGATCGGAGGGCCTCGGCACAGATACGCAGTATTTT.

This chain links TRBV9 with TRBJ1-6; D gene uncertain. The CDR3 contains 16 residues. V was clipped by 3 bases and J by 6 bases, with 16 bases between them. Germline V gene sequence: CDR1 SGDLS, CDR2 YYNGEE. The CDR3 spells CASSEVTGNLNSPLHF. Written as DNA, the CDR3 is TGTGCCAGCAGCGAAGTAACGGGGAACCTTAATTCACCCCTCCACTTT.

V usage is TRBV19 and J usage is TRBJ2-1, with 7 nucleotides matching TRBD1. With 3 bases clipped from V and 4 bases from J, the junction kept 6 bases outside the gene matches. Germline V lookup: CDR1 LNHDA, CDR2 SQIVND (reference sequence). This CDR3 contains 15 residues. The CDR3 DNA sequence: TGTGCCAGTAGTATTGGGACAGCCATTTACAATGAGCAGTTCTTC. Its protein product is CASSIGTAIYNEQFF.

The chain joins TRBV4-2 to TRBJ1-5, with D maybe TRBD1 (5 bases). V was cut by 1 base and J by 4 bases, with 11 bases left in between. The CDR3 sequence is 15 residues long. The germline CDR1 and CDR2 sequences are LGHNA and YNFKEQ. CDR3 in amino acids: CASSQGIGANQPQHF. The CDR3, as DNA: TGTGCCAGCAGCCAAGGGATAGGGGCGAATCAGCCCCAGCATTTT.

V and J are TRBV15 and TRBJ1-1, with no clear D. This CDR3 is built from 15 residues. The V gene lost 2 bases and the J gene lost 4 bases, with 14 bases spanning the gap. From germline, CDR1 is LNHNV and CDR2 YYDKDF (reference sequence). In nucleotides, the CDR3 is TGTGCCACCAGCAGATGGGGTGGGGAGGGCACTGAAGCTTTCTTT. It is translated as CATSRWGGEGTEAFF. The whole variable domain, remainder taken from reference TRBV15 and TRBJ1-1, is DAMVIQNPRYQVTQFGKPVTLSCSQTLNHNVMYWYQQKSSQAPKLLFHYYDKDFNNEADTPDNFQSRRPNTSFCFLDIRSPGLGDTAMYLCATSRWGGEGTEAFFGQGTRLTVV.

This clone was recorded only once. The chain couples TRBV19 to TRBJ2-1, with D tentatively TRBD2 (7 bases). Germline assignment: CDR1 LNHDA and CDR2 SQIVND (reference sequence). V was clipped by 3 bases and J by 9 bases, with 15 bases between them. The CDR3 consists of 14 residues. The CDR3 loop reads CASSILGGGTEQFF. The CDR3, as DNA: TGTGCCAGTAGTATCCTAGGGGGGGGCACTGAGCAGTTCTTC.

V is TRBV19 and J is TRBJ1-5, with D perhaps matching TRBD1 (5 bases). V was pared by 6 bases and J by 7 bases, with 16 bases between. CDR3 length: 14 residues. Germline-derived CDR1 and CDR2 are LNHDA and SQIVND (reference sequence). CDR3 residues: CASSIDSAGQPQHF. The CDR3 nucleotides are TGTGCCAGTAGCATTGACAGCGCGGGGCAGCCCCAGCATTTT.

The J gene is TRBJ2-7, the V gene TRBV21-1; the table names TRBD1, a call not compared with the DNA. TRBV21-1 is a pseudogene locus. CDR3 length equals 12 residues. The CDR3 protein is CASRDSDYEQYF. In DNA form, the CDR3 reads TGTGCCAGCAGGGACAGTGACTACGAGCAGTACTTC.

The V gene is TRBV5-6, the J gene TRBJ1-3; 8 bases line up with TRBD1. The germline V gene has CDR1 SGHDT and CDR2 YYEEEE. The V and J ends lost 4 bases and 4 bases, in that order; junction bases with no gene match: 4. This CDR3 comprises 14 residues. The CDR3, as DNA: TGTGCCAGCAGCCCCCGGACAGGGGGAAACACCATATATTTT. Translated: CASSPRTGGNTIYF. The full variable domain, its missing parts supplied by reference TRBV5-6 and TRBJ1-3, is DAGVTQSPTHLIKTRGQQVTLRCSPKSGHDTVSWYQQALGQGPQFIFQYYEEEERQRGNFPDRFSGHQFPNYSSELNVNALLLGDSALYLCASSPRTGGNTIYFGEGSWLTVV.

This rearrangement joins TRBV6-6 to TRBJ1-6, with a weak D call TRBD1 (6 bases). Germline loops: CDR1 MNHNY, CDR2 SVGAGI (reference sequence). Trimming cost V 5 bases and J 13 bases, with 18 bases left between them. This CDR3 is built from 14 residues. The CDR3 protein is CASSRQASISPLHF. The CDR3 region has the DNA TGTGCCAGCAGTAGACAGGCCTCTATTTCGCCCCTCCACTTT.

V and J are TRBV5-1 and TRBJ1-4, with a weak D call TRBD1 (6 bases). V lost 1 base to trimming and J lost 8 bases, with 12 bases between them. This CDR3 region has 14 residues. CDR1 is SGHRS and CDR2 is YFSETQ in the germline V gene. The CDR3: CASSLLWDTEKLFF. The CDR3 DNA follows: TGCGCCAGCAGCTTGTTATGGGACACCGAAAAACTGTTTTTT.

This rearrangement joins TRBV18 to TRBJ2-1; TRBD2 matches at 8 bases. Germline CDR1 is KGHSH and CDR2 is LQKENI. Unmatched junction bases numbered 6, after V lost 0 bases and J lost 2 bases. The CDR3 length is 17 residues. The CDR3 loop is CASSPPTGRGAYNEQFF. The CDR3 DNA reads as TGTGCCAGCTCACCACCGACTGGGCGGGGGGCCTACAATGAGCAGTTCTTC.

The chain carries TRBV19 and TRBJ2-3, with 12 bases matching TRBD2. Germline V gene data show CDR1 as LNHDA and CDR2 as SQIVND (reference sequence). The V gene end was trimmed by 8 bases and the J gene end by 3 bases; junction bases not matched to a gene: 9. The CDR3 is 16 residues long. CDR3 in DNA: TGTGCCAGTGCCCTAGAACTAGCGGGAGGAACAGATACGCAGTATTTT. The encoded protein is CASALELAGGTDTQYF.

This rearrangement joins TRBV29-1 to TRBJ2-7; tentatively, D is TRBD2 (5 bases). There are 12 residues in the CDR3. Between the trimmed V and J ends, which lost 4 bases and 5 bases, there was a span of 12 bases. Germline lookup yields CDR1 SQVTM and CDR2 ANQGSEA. CDR3 DNA: TGCAGCGTTGGCCCTAGCAGGAACGAGCAGTACTTC. Protein sequence: CSVGPSRNEQYF.

V usage is TRBV6-2 or TRBV6-3 and J usage is TRBJ1-6, with unresolved D. The length of the CDR3 is 12 residues. With 0 bases removed from V and 10 bases from J, the gap between germline ends came to 4 bases. CDR1 is MNHEY, CDR2 SVGEGT, per germline. The CDR3 protein is CASSYSPSPLHF. CDR3 DNA: TGTGCCAGCAGTTACTCTCCGTCACCCCTCCACTTT.

The gene calls are TRBV6-1 and TRBJ2-7, with unresolved D. In germline, CDR1 is MNHNS, CDR2 SASEGT. V lost 1 base and J lost 2, with 6 bases in between. The CDR3 has 13 amino acids. The CDR3 sequence is CASSEDTPYEQYF. CDR3 bases: TGTGCCAGCAGTGAAGACACCCCCTACGAGCAGTACTTC.

V usage is TRBV5-1 and J usage is TRBJ2-7; the D gene is possibly TRBD1 (6 bases). V was cut by 4 bases and J by 4 bases, with 12 bases left in between. Germline CDR1 reads SGHRS; CDR2 reads YFSETQ. This CDR3 region has 13 residues. CDR3 sequence reads: CASSPQGQYEQYF. The CDR3 nucleotides are TGCGCCAGCAGCCCCCAGGGGCAATACGAGCAGTACTTC.

This chain connects TRBV5-1 to TRBJ2-4, with 8 bases identical to TRBD2. In germline, CDR1 is SGHRS, CDR2 YFSETQ. The CDR3 spans 18 residues. The V and J ends lost 2 bases and 0 bases, in that order; junction bases with no gene match: 10. CDR3 sequence reads: CASSFDPGAGAAKNIQYF. The CDR3 region has the DNA TGCGCCAGCAGCTTCGACCCTGGAGCGGGAGCAGCCAAAAACATTCAGTACTTC. Full variable domain (rest looked up from reference TRBV5-1 and TRBJ2-4): KAGVTQTPRYLIKTRGQQVTLSCSPISGHRSVSWYQQTPGQGLQFLFEYFSETQRNKGNFPGRFSGRQFSNSRSEMNVSTLELGDSALYLCASSFDPGAGAAKNIQYFGAGTRLSVL.